The next 4 T cell receptor beta chains were all read from a single sample in a study of PD-L1 blockade in urothelial cancer. Method: immunoSEQ multiplex PCR; TCRdb's copy keeps in-frame clones and lacks some. The top ten hold about 4% of the sample, which has some 50,000 clones, around 88% seen once. This specimen was PBMCs, taken around atezolizumab (anti-PD-L1) treatment. The receptors derive from a man aged 80 or over with urothelial cancer.

This chain connects TRBV12-5 to TRBJ2-4; D is uncertain. The V and J ends lost 9 bases and 1 base respectively, with 13 bases between them. Germline CDR1 reads LGHNT; CDR2 reads FRNRAP. This CDR3 has 14 residues. DNA for the CDR3: TGTGCTAGCGGTCGGTCCGGGGCCAAAAACATTCAGTACTTC. It translates to CASGRSGAKNIQYF.

This chain uses TRBV7-8 with TRBJ2-5; 8 bases are a match to TRBD2. This CDR3 region has 15 residues. CDR1 is SGHVS, CDR2 FQNEAQ, per germline. Germline trimming cut 5 bases from V and 1 base from J; bases unmatched to any gene: 6. CDR3 loop: CASSLKAGVQETQYF. The CDR3 DNA reads as TGTGCCAGCAGCCTAAAAGCGGGGGTCCAAGAGACCCAGTACTTC. The whole variable domain, remainder taken from reference TRBV7-8 and TRBJ2-5, is GAGVSQSPRYKVAKRGQDVALRCDPISGHVSLFWYQQALGQGPEFLTYFQNEAQLDKSGLPSDRFFAERPEGSVSTLKIQRTQQEDSAVYLCASSLKAGVQETQYFGPGTRLLVL.

The chain is built from TRBV6-1 and TRBJ1-2; a weak D match, TRBD1 (5 bases). Between the trimmed V and J ends, which lost 4 bases and 8 bases, there was a span of 14 bases. The length of the CDR3 is 13 residues. CDR1 MNHNS and CDR2 SASEGT come from the germline V gene. The CDR3: CASSGTTGRGYTF. In DNA form, the CDR3 reads TGTGCCAGCAGTGGAACTACAGGAAGGGGCTACACCTTC.

This chain connects TRBV10-3 to TRBJ2-3; the match to TRBD2 covers 8 bases. The CDR3 loop spans 14 amino acids. J was trimmed by 3 bases and V by 6 bases; bases with no gene match: 5. Germline V lookup: CDR1 ENHRY, CDR2 SYGVKD. In nucleotides, the CDR3 is TGTGCCATCAGCCTTCTAGCGGGTACAGATACGCAGTATTTT. It yields the protein CAISLLAGTDTQYF.